What follows are 31 T cell receptor beta chains derived from one specimen sequenced in a study of T cell responses to AZD1222 COVID-19 vaccine. Sequencing used immunoSEQ multiplex PCR; TCRdb keeps in-frame clones, though not all of them. Counted here are more than 95,000 clones, 80% to 90% occurring once; the ten biggest clones make up about 8.7%. The sample here was peripheral blood, taken on day 0 of AZD1222 vaccination. All receptors derive from an adult in good health.

This clone was recorded only once. V and J are TRBV4-3 and TRBJ2-7; maybe TRBD1 (6 bases). Deletions cut 0 bases from V and 2 bases from J, with 11 bases between. This CDR3 contains 15 residues. CDR1 and CDR2 (germline): LGHNA, YSLEER. The CDR3 reads CASSQDWGQTYEQYF. The CDR3, as DNA: TGCGCCAGCAGCCAAGATTGGGGGCAGACCTACGAGCAGTACTTC.

This chain uses TRBV18 with TRBJ1-1; D call uncertain. The CDR3 is made up of 13 amino acids. The germline V gene has CDR1 KGHSH and CDR2 LQKENI. The germline V and J ends were trimmed by 4 bases and 5 bases, with 11 bases remaining between them. The CDR3 DNA is TGTGCCAGCTCACATTTGCGGGATACTGAAGCTTTCTTT. Translated, it gives CASSHLRDTEAFF. Combining the CDR3 with reference TRBV18 and TRBJ1-1 gives the whole variable domain NAGVMQNPRHLVRRRGQEARLRCSPMKGHSHVYWYRQLPEEGLKFMVYLQKENIIDESGMPKERFSAEFPKEGPSILRIQQVVRGDSAAYFCASSHLRDTEAFFGQGTRLTVV.

The rearrangement links TRBV6-5 to TRBJ2-1; no clear D. The V end lost 10 bases, the J end lost 9 bases, and 13 bases lay between the germline ends. CDR3 length equals 11 residues. Germline V gene lookup returns CDR1 MNHEY and CDR2 SVGAGI. The DNA for the CDR3 is TGTGCCACCGTATTGCGAATTGAGCAGTTCTTC. It codes for CATVLRIEQFF.

A single count supports this clone. This chain links TRBV10-1 with TRBJ2-5; D is undetermined. Germline CDR1 and CDR2: WNHNN and SYGVQD (reference sequence). The V end lost 3 bases, the J end lost 5 bases, and 13 bases lay between the germline ends. The CDR3 is 14 residues long. DNA for the CDR3: TGCGCCAGCAGTGACCTGTCGGTCGGGGAGACCCAGTACTTC. Its protein is CASSDLSVGETQYF.

The V and J genes are TRBV7-9 and TRBJ2-1, with D perhaps being TRBD1 or TRBD2 (5 bases each). Between the trimmed V and J ends, which lost 6 bases and 0 bases, there was a span of 9 bases. Per the germline V gene, CDR1 is SEHNR and CDR2 is FQNEAQ (reference sequence). This CDR3 region has 14 residues. The CDR3 reads CASSEGNSYNEQFF. CDR3 bases: TGTGCCAGCAGTGAGGGGAACTCCTACAATGAGCAGTTCTTC.

This rearrangement joins TRBV28 to TRBJ2-1; no definite D call. This CDR3 has 11 residues. The V end lost 10 bases, the J end lost 4 bases, and 8 bases lay between the germline ends. Germline V gene lookup returns CDR1 MDHEN and CDR2 SYDVKM. In DNA, the CDR3 is TGTGCCACCCGTCAATACAATGAGCAGTTCTTC. This codes for CATRQYNEQFF.

V usage is TRBV4-2 and J usage is TRBJ2-7, with D uncertain. CDR3 length equals 14 residues. Germline V gives CDR1 LGHNA, CDR2 YNFKEQ. Trimming removed 0 bases at V and 0 bases at J, with 6 bases between. The CDR3 spells CASSQESVSYEQYF. CDR3 in DNA: TGTGCCAGCAGCCAAGAAAGCGTCTCCTACGAGCAGTACTTC.

The V call is TRBV7-2, the J call TRBJ2-3, with D perhaps TRBD2 (6 bases). The V end lost 5 bases, the J end lost 0 bases, and 9 bases lay between the germline ends. This CDR3 contains 14 residues. Germline loops: CDR1 SGHTA, CDR2 FQGNSA. As DNA, the CDR3 is TGTGCCAGCAGCCGGGACTCCAGCACAGATACGCAGTATTTT. Translating it yields CASSRDSSTDTQYF. The whole variable domain, filled in from reference TRBV7-2 and TRBJ2-3, reads GAGVSQSPSNKVTEKGKDVELRCDPISGHTALYWYRQSLGQGLEFLIYFQGNSAPDKSGLPSDRFSAERTGGSVSTLTIQRTQQEDSAVYLCASSRDSSTDTQYFGPGTRLTVL.

The J gene is TRBJ2-7, the V gene TRBV3-1 (or the pseudogene TRBV3-2), with 8 bases matching TRBD2. The CDR3 extends over 12 amino acids. The V segment lost 2 bases and the J segment 7 bases; nucleotides outside the gene matches: 1. From germline, CDR1 is LGHDT and CDR2 YNNKEL (reference sequence). The CDR3 DNA reads as TGTGCCAGCAGCCAAACTAGCGGAGAGCAGTACTTC. It translates to CASSQTSGEQYF.

The V call is TRBV29-1, the J call TRBJ1-1, with 10 bases lining up with TRBD1. CDR3 length: 14 residues. Per germline, CDR1 SQVTM and CDR2 ANQGSEA. The V and J ends lost 6 bases and 5 bases, in that order; junction bases with no gene match: 9. DNA of the CDR3: TGCAGCGTCTTGACAGGGGGCACGGTAACTGAAGCTTTCTTT. It specifies CSVLTGGTVTEAFF.

The genes are TRBV6-1 and TRBJ2-7; D tentatively reads TRBD1 or TRBD2 (5 bases each). V gave up 2 bases and J gave up 3 bases, with 23 bases separating them. CDR1 is MNHNS and CDR2 is SASEGT in the germline V gene. The CDR3 is made up of 18 amino acids. The CDR3 reads CASSEFRGALQWLYEQYF. The CDR3, as DNA: TGTGCCAGCAGTGAATTTAGAGGGGCCCTTCAGTGGCTCTACGAGCAGTACTTC.

The genes are TRBV19 and TRBJ1-5; D gene unclear. Per the germline V gene, CDR1 is LNHDA and CDR2 is SQIVND (reference sequence). Trimming took 3 bases from V and 6 from J, leaving 9 bases between them. The CDR3 loop spans 13 amino acids. CDR3: CASSISGSQPQHF. In DNA, the CDR3 is TGTGCCAGTAGTATTTCGGGAAGTCAGCCCCAGCATTTT.

This rearrangement joins TRBV18 to TRBJ2-3, with 10 nucleotides matching TRBD2. The length of the CDR3 is 15 residues. Germline CDR1 KGHSH, CDR2 LQKENI. V gave up 3 bases and J gave up 4 bases; unmatched junction bases: 4. DNA of the CDR3: TGTGCCAGCTCACCGGGACTAGCGAAGGCAGATACGCAGTATTTT. This gives the protein CASSPGLAKADTQYF. The variable domain in full, completed from reference TRBV18 and TRBJ2-3, reads NAGVMQNPRHLVRRRGQEARLRCSPMKGHSHVYWYRQLPEEGLKFMVYLQKENIIDESGMPKERFSAEFPKEGPSILRIQQVVRGDSAAYFCASSPGLAKADTQYFGPGTRLTVL.

The V gene is TRBV19, the J gene TRBJ1-5; D is ambiguous. V shed 3 bases and J shed 7 bases, with 10 bases lying between them. This CDR3 has 13 amino acids. Germline loops: CDR1 LNHDA, CDR2 SQIVND (reference sequence). As DNA, the CDR3 is TGTGCCAGTAGTATGTTGGCCGCGCAGCCCCAGCATTTT. The encoded protein is CASSMLAAQPQHF.

V and J are TRBV6-6 and TRBJ2-5; tentatively, D is TRBD1 (5 bases). This CDR3 comprises 13 residues. V lost 6 bases, J lost 2 bases, and 10 bases lay in between. Germline assignment: CDR1 MNHNY and CDR2 SVGAGI (reference sequence). This CDR3 is CASSPRVQETQYF. DNA for the CDR3: TGTGCCAGCAGCCCCAGGGTTCAAGAGACCCAGTACTTC.

The CDR3 region has the DNA TGTGCCAGCACGGTGCGGGGGTTGGCCTACGAGCAGTACTTC. Protein: CASTVRGLAYEQYF. V is TRBV2 and J is TRBJ2-7, with 7 bases identical to TRBD2. CDR1 and CDR2 (germline): SNHLY, FYNNEI. V gave up 7 bases and J gave up 2 bases; unmatched junction bases: 8. There are 14 residues in the CDR3.

The rearrangement uses TRBV7-2 and TRBJ1-1; weak D call: TRBD1 (5 bases). The germline V gene encodes CDR1 SGHTA and CDR2 FQGNSA. The CDR3 contains 13 residues. The ends were cut back, 4 bases at V and 4 bases at J, with 10 bases in the middle. This chain's CDR3 is CASSSQGLTEAFF. The DNA for the CDR3 is TGTGCCAGCAGCTCCCAGGGACTCACTGAAGCTTTCTTT.

The chain has TRBV7-9 and TRBJ2-1; no clear D gene. Germline V gives CDR1 SEHNR, CDR2 FQNEAQ (reference sequence). The CDR3 runs to 11 residues. V dropped 3 bases and J dropped 5 bases, with 2 bases sitting between them. DNA for the CDR3: TGTGCCAGCAGCTTCGACAATGAGCAGTTCTTC. Protein: CASSFDNEQFF. Full variable domain (outside the CDR3, taken from reference TRBV7-9 and TRBJ2-1): DTGVSQNPRHKITKRGQNVTFRCDPISEHNRLYWYRQTLGQGPEFLTYFQNEAQLEKSRLLSDRFSAERPKGSFSTLEIQRTEQGDSAMYLCASSFDNEQFFGPGTRLTVL.

The chain carries TRBV6-5 and TRBJ1-2; D may be TRBD1 (5 bases). The V gene's germline CDR1 is MNHEY and CDR2 SVGAGI. There are 13 residues in the CDR3. The germline V and J ends were trimmed by 2 bases and 8 bases, with 12 bases remaining between them. CDR3 amino acids: CASSYGAGKGYTF. As DNA, the CDR3 is TGTGCCAGCAGTTACGGGGCAGGGAAGGGCTACACCTTC.

J is TRBJ2-7 and V is TRBV6-1; the D is unclear. The length of the CDR3 is 14 residues. Germline V lookup: CDR1 MNHNS, CDR2 SASEGT. The germline V and J ends were trimmed by 3 bases and 2 bases, with 11 bases remaining between them. The CDR3 here is CASSEAGVPYEQYF. In DNA, the CDR3 is TGTGCCAGCAGTGAGGCCGGAGTGCCCTACGAGCAGTACTTC.

The chain employs TRBV30 and TRBJ1-5; the D gene is possibly TRBD1 (6 bases). CDR1 and CDR2 (germline): GTSNPN, SVGIG (reference sequence). The CDR3 length is 15 residues. The ends were cut back, 2 bases at V and 5 bases at J, with 16 bases in the middle. For the CDR3, the DNA is TGTGCCTGGAGTTCTCTAGGGGGGTTCGATCAGCCCCAGCATTTT. Amino acid sequence: CAWSSLGGFDQPQHF.

J is TRBJ2-1 and V is TRBV5-1, with 14 bases lining up with TRBD2. Germline V gene sequence: CDR1 SGHRS, CDR2 YFSETQ. J was trimmed by 8 bases and V by 0 bases; bases with no gene match: 4. The CDR3 totals 16 residues. The CDR3 nucleotides are TGCGCCAGCAGCTTGGTCCCGGGACTAGCGGGGGATGAGCAGTTCTTC. This translates into CASSLVPGLAGDEQFF.

The rearrangement links TRBV2 to TRBJ2-1; D perhaps matches TRBD2 (5 bases). Trimming left V 6 bases short and J 8 bases short, with 14 bases between. Germline CDR1 SNHLY, CDR2 FYNNEI. The CDR3 has 13 amino acids. The CDR3 protein is CASREVEVDEQFF. The CDR3 region has the DNA TGTGCCAGCAGGGAGGTAGAAGTCGATGAGCAGTTCTTC.

CDR3: CASSLFDRGYGYTF. CDR3 in DNA: TGTGCCAGCAGCCTCTTCGACAGGGGCTATGGCTACACCTTC. The V gene is TRBV7-2, the J gene TRBJ1-2, with 8 positions matching TRBD1. Germline V gene lookup returns CDR1 SGHTA and CDR2 FQGNSA. Trimming took 5 bases from V and 4 from J; bases not matched to a gene: 6. The CDR3 spans 14 residues.

This sequence joins TRBV7-4 and TRBJ1-6; D not certain. The CDR3 runs 16 residues. Per germline, CDR1 SGHVT and CDR2 SQSDAQ. V lost 1 base and J 1 base, leaving 8 bases between the germline ends. CDR3 sequence (DNA): TGTGCCAGCAGCTTAGGCGGCTCTTCCTATAATTCACCCCTCCACTTT. It yields the protein CASSLGGSSYNSPLHF.

The J gene is TRBJ1-2, the V gene TRBV2; 11 bases align to TRBD1. Germline V gene data show CDR1 as SNHLY and CDR2 as FYNNEI. V dropped 6 bases and J dropped 6; count of bases not matched to a gene: 3. This CDR3 region has 13 residues. The CDR3 DNA reads TGTGCCAGCAGCTGGACAGGGGGCGATGGCTACACCTTC. Translated, it gives CASSWTGGDGYTF.

This chain links TRBV5-1 with TRBJ2-2; 11 bases match TRBD1. The germline V gene encodes CDR1 SGHRS and CDR2 YFSETQ. V trimming: 4 bases; J trimming: 5 bases; junction bases outside the gene matches: 7. This CDR3 is 16 amino acids long. CDR3 bases: TGCGCCAGCAGCGCGGGACAGGGGGTAGGGACCGGGGAGCTGTTTTTT. Translated, it gives CASSAGQGVGTGELFF.

This chain uses TRBV4-2 with TRBJ2-1, with 10 bases lining up with TRBD2. CDR1 and CDR2 from the germline V gene are LGHNA and YNFKEQ. V was clipped by 3 bases and J by 7 bases; unmatched bases: 9. The CDR3 runs 16 residues. CDR3 bases: TGTGCCAGCAGCCATGATACAGCGGGGGGGCTGAATGAGCAGTTCTTC. It codes for CASSHDTAGGLNEQFF.

The chain combines TRBV12-3 or TRBV12-4 with TRBJ2-2; TRBD2 agrees at 8 bases. This CDR3 is built from 13 residues. V shed 4 bases, J shed 6 bases, and the junction held 1 base outside the gene matches. CDR3 DNA sequence: TGTGCCAGCAGTTGGACTAGCCCCGGGGAGCTGTTTTTT. Residues: CASSWTSPGELFF.

The rearrangement joins TRBV5-1 to TRBJ1-2, with TRBD1 matching 12 bases. The CDR3 consists of 16 residues. CDR1 and CDR2 (germline): SGHRS, YFSETQ. V was clipped by 5 bases and J by 4 bases; unmatched bases: 9. The CDR3, as DNA: TGCGCCAGCAGGCAGCACGGGACAGGGGGCGGCTATGGCTACACCTTC. It encodes CASRQHGTGGGYGYTF. The complete variable domain, with remaining parts taken from reference TRBV5-1 and TRBJ1-2, reads KAGVTQTPRYLIKTRGQQVTLSCSPISGHRSVSWYQQTPGQGLQFLFEYFSETQRNKGNFPGRFSGRQFSNSRSEMNVSTLELGDSALYLCASRQHGTGGGYGYTFGSGTRLTVV.

The V call is TRBV7-9, the J call TRBJ1-2; a weak D match, TRBD1 (5 bases). V dropped 5 bases and J dropped 6 bases, with 16 bases sitting between them. CDR1 SEHNR and CDR2 FQNEAQ come from the germline V gene (reference sequence). This CDR3 is built from 14 residues. CDR3 residues: CASSLGRSYDGYTF. The DNA for the CDR3 is TGTGCCAGCAGCCTGGGACGGAGCTATGATGGCTACACCTTC.